A single sample gave rise to the 11 T cell receptor beta chains below, sequenced in a study of blood T cell repertoires in COVID-19. Libraries were prepared by immunoSEQ multiplex PCR; TCRdb keeps only in-frame clonotypes and omits some of them. The table records about 210,000 clones, 80% to 90% of them present only once. The specimen was PBMCs or T cells enriched from blood (not recorded which). The receptor source for this set is a man younger than 35 with acute COVID-19.

The V call is TRBV7-3, the J call TRBJ2-6, with D perhaps TRBD1 (5 bases). Trimming shortened V by 5 bases and J by 12 bases, and 20 bases separated the two germline ends. Germline V gives CDR1 SGHTA, CDR2 FQGTGA. This CDR3 comprises 15 residues. CDR3 nucleotides: TGTGCCAGCAGCCTCGACAGCTCAGGGATCCGCGTCCTGACTTTC. Translation: CASSLDSSGIRVLTF.

This clone appeared a few times. This chain connects TRBV5-4 to TRBJ2-2, with a tentative D call TRBD2 (6 bases). The germline V gene has CDR1 SGHNT and CDR2 YYREEE (reference sequence). The CDR3 totals 15 residues. With 0 bases removed from V and 1 base from J, the gap between germline ends came to 7 bases. The CDR3 sequence is CASSLAGRNTGELFF. The CDR3 DNA follows: TGTGCCAGCAGCTTGGCCGGGAGGAACACCGGGGAGCTGTTTTTT.

The gene calls are TRBV4-1 and TRBJ2-2; 7 bases line up with TRBD2. The CDR3 covers 18 residues. The ends lost 3 bases at V and 4 bases at J; junction bases unmatched: 14. Germline CDR1 and CDR2: MGHRA and YSYEKL. CDR3 DNA sequence: TGCGCCAGCAGCCAGGCCCCCTGGGGGGGAAGGGGCACCGGGGAGCTGTTTTTT. Protein sequence: CASSQAPWGGRGTGELFF.

The chain links TRBV19 to TRBJ2-3, with 16 bases identical to TRBD2. V shed 3 bases, J shed 2 bases, and the junction held 2 bases outside the gene matches. This CDR3 is built from 17 residues. Germline CDR1 reads LNHDA; CDR2 reads SQIVND (reference sequence). The CDR3: CASSMGLAGGPTDTQYF. The CDR3 nucleotides read TGTGCCAGTAGTATGGGACTAGCGGGAGGGCCCACAGATACGCAGTATTTT.

This clone was detected a few times. The chain joins TRBV28 to TRBJ1-2; 9 bases align to TRBD1. The CDR3 contains 14 residues. V lost 6 bases to trimming and J lost 8 bases; unmatched junction nucleotides: 10. CDR1 and CDR2 from the germline V gene are MDHEN and SYDVKM. The CDR3 nucleotides are TGTGCCAGCAGCTACCAGGGACAGGGCGGCGGCTACACCTTC. This sequence encodes CASSYQGQGGGYTF.

The chain combines TRBV7-8 with TRBJ2-7, with D uncertain. Germline V gene data show CDR1 as SGHVS and CDR2 as FQNEAQ. V was cut by 5 bases and J by 7 bases, with 12 bases left in between. CDR3 length: 12 residues. The CDR3 loop is CASSPGLWEQYF. CDR3 sequence (DNA): TGTGCCAGCAGCCCAGGCCTTTGGGAGCAGTACTTC. The full variable domain, rest sourced from reference TRBV7-8 and TRBJ2-7, is GAGVSQSPRYKVAKRGQDVALRCDPISGHVSLFWYQQALGQGPEFLTYFQNEAQLDKSGLPSDRFFAERPEGSVSTLKIQRTQQEDSAVYLCASSPGLWEQYFGPGTRLTVT.

Here the CDR3 reads CASSQRRAETQYF. The CDR3 DNA reads as TGCGCCAGCAGCCAAAGAAGAGCAGAGACCCAGTACTTC. This chain joins TRBV4-3 and TRBJ2-5; D not resolved. The CDR3 covers 13 residues. Trimming pared 2 bases from V and 4 bases from J, leaving 8 bases between. Germline loops: CDR1 LGHNA, CDR2 YSLEER.

The chain carries TRBV5-1 and TRBJ1-2; tentatively, D is TRBD1 (6 bases). The CDR3 consists of 15 residues. Germline V CDR1 and CDR2: SGHRS, YFSETQ. V shed 0 bases and J shed 4 bases, with 13 bases lying between them. CDR3 residues: CASSLGSQGSYGYTF. Written as DNA, the CDR3 is TGCGCCAGCAGCTTGGGTTCGCAGGGGTCCTATGGCTACACCTTC. Full variable domain (remainder filled in from reference TRBV5-1 and TRBJ1-2): KAGVTQTPRYLIKTRGQQVTLSCSPISGHRSVSWYQQTPGQGLQFLFEYFSETQRNKGNFPGRFSGRQFSNSRSEMNVSTLELGDSALYLCASSLGSQGSYGYTFGSGTRLTVV.

The chain recombines TRBV28 with TRBJ1-6; D is undetermined. V was pared by 8 bases and J by 2 bases, with 10 bases between. Germline V CDR1 and CDR2: MDHEN, SYDVKM. The CDR3 has 14 amino acids. CDR3 DNA: TGTGCCAGCGGTACCGGGACCTATAATTCACCCCTCCACTTT. Translation: CASGTGTYNSPLHF.

CDR3 coding DNA: TGTGCCAGCAGCTCGACCGGGACAGGGGGCGCGGAGCAGTACTTC. Its protein product is CASSSTGTGGAEQYF. V and J are TRBV7-9 and TRBJ2-7; TRBD1 agrees at 12 bases. CDR3 length equals 15 residues. CDR1 SEHNR and CDR2 FQNEAQ come from the germline V gene (reference sequence). Germline trimming cut 4 bases from V and 7 bases from J; bases unmatched to any gene: 8.

The chain has TRBV12-3 or TRBV12-4 and TRBJ2-5; 7 nucleotides line up with TRBD2. The CDR3 loop spans 13 amino acids. Unmatched junction bases numbered 6, after V lost 6 bases and J lost 5 bases. CDR3 sequence: CASRGLVLETQYF. In DNA, the CDR3 is TGTGCCAGCAGAGGACTAGTTCTGGAGACCCAGTACTTC.